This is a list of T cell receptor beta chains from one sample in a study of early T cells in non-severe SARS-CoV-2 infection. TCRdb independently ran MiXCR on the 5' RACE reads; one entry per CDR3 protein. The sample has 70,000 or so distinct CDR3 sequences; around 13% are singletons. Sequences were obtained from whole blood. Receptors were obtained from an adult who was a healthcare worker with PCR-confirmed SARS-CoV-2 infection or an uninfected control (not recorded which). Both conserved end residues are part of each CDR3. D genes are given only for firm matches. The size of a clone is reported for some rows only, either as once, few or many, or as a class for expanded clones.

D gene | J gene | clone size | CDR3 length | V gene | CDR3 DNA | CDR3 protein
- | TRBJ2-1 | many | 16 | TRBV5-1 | TGCGCCAGCAGCTTGGTCCCGGCTAGCGCATACAATGAGCAGTTCTTC | CASSLVPASAYNEQFF
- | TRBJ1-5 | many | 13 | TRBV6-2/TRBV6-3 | TGTGCCAGCCGACAGGCGATCAATCAGCCCCAGCATTTT | CASRQAINQPQHF
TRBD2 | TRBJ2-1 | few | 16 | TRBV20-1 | TGCAGTGCTAGGGCTAGCGGGAGGGCCTCCTACAATGAGCAGTTCTTC | CSARASGRASYNEQFF
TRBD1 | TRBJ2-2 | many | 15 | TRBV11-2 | TGTGCCAGCAGCGCCGACAGGGTTCGCACCGGGGAGCTGTTTTTT | CASSADRVRTGELFF
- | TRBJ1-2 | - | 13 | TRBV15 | TGTGTCACCAGCAGAGATCTTACGGATGGCTACACCTTC | CVTSRDLTDGYTF
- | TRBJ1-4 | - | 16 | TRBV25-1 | TGTGCCAGCAGTGAATATAAGGGGAGGGAGAATGAAAAACTGTTTTTT | CASSEYKGRENEKLFF
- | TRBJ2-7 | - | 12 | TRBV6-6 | TGTGCCAGCAGTTACTTGGGGGGCGAGCAGTACTTC | CASSYLGGEQYF
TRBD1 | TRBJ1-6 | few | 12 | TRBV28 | TGTGCCAGCAGTGACAGGGTCTCACCCCTCCACTTT | CASSDRVSPLHF
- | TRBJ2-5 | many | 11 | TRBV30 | TGTGCCTGGAGTGTGGCAGAGACCCAGTACTTC | CAWSVAETQYF
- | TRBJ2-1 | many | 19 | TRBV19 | TGTGCCAGTAGTATAGGTGGGGAATTGGGGCGGTTGTCCTACAATGAGCAGTTCTTC | CASSIGGELGRLSYNEQFF